This T cell receptor (beta chain) was sequenced during a study of monozygotic twins with inflammatory bowel disease. CDR1 is SGHDT and CDR2 is YYEEEE in the germline V gene. The length of the CDR3 is 16 residues. TCRdb re-called the 5' RACE reads, yielding one record per CDR3 amino acid sequence without DNA. This repertoire comprises fewer than 550,000 distinct CDR3 sequences; its ten largest clones make up 2% to 2.5%. The sequenced sample consisted of blood. The chain employs TRBV5-6 and TRBJ2-5; TCRdb indicates TRBD2, and absent DNA this call remains unverified. This receptor was obtained from a human donor with ulcerative colitis or Crohn's disease, or a healthy co-twin of an affected twin (not recorded which). The CDR3 spells CASSLLASGPVETQYF.